The 3 T cell receptor beta chains in this list originate from one sample, sequenced in a study of T-cell reconstitution after alpha-beta-depleted transplantation in children. Molecular barcoding with unique molecular identifiers was used for the TCRbeta library. Using its own MiXCR run on the PCR reads, TCRdb lists one record per CDR3 protein. The profile shows some 550,000 distinct CDR3 sequences, roughly 24% of them singletons. The material was PBMCs, mostly from graft donor cells, obtained 360 days after TCRalphabeta/CD19-depleted stem cell transplant. These receptors all come from a boy younger than two who had a stem cell transplant for acute myeloid leukemia, so the T cells may come from the graft donor.

This clonotype has a count of ten or more. The chain uses TRBV15 and TRBJ1-3; TRBD1 might be the D (5 bases). CDR1 LNHNV and CDR2 YYDKDF come from the germline V gene (reference sequence). CDR3 length: 19 residues. The germline V and J ends were trimmed by 0 bases and 0 bases, with 18 bases remaining between them. CDR3 nucleotide sequence: TGTGCCACCAGCAGAGATCTTAAGGGACCTTCGAGCTCTGGAAACACCATATATTTT. It specifies CATSRDLKGPSSSGNTIYF.

This clonotype was detected many times. The chain employs TRBV4-1 and TRBJ1-5, with no clear D. V was pared by 1 base and J by 5 bases, with 6 bases between. CDR1 MGHRA and CDR2 YSYEKL come from the germline V gene. This CDR3 is 13 amino acids long. Here the CDR3 reads CASSQVIDQPQHF. DNA of the CDR3: TGCGCCAGCAGCCAAGTTATTGATCAGCCCCAGCATTTT.

This clonotype was detected only a few times. This chain connects TRBV10-3 to TRBJ2-7, with 8 bases that match TRBD2. Germline V CDR1 and CDR2: ENHRY, SYGVKD. The length of the CDR3 is 15 residues. V trimming: 10 bases; J trimming: 0 bases; junction bases outside the gene matches: 11. The DNA for the CDR3 is TGTGCCACTTCGGGGGGGTCAGGGAGCTCCTACGAGCAGTACTTC. This sequence encodes CATSGGSGSSYEQYF.